A single sample is the source of the 17 T cell receptor beta chains below, sequenced in a study of monozygotic twins with inflammatory bowel disease. TCRdb reworked the 5' RACE reads into one entry per CDR3 protein, no DNA. The sample holds 150,000 or so distinct CDR3 sequences. The sequencing sample was made of blood. These receptors all come from a human donor with ulcerative colitis or Crohn's disease, or a healthy co-twin of an affected twin (not recorded which).

The J gene is TRBJ2-5, the V gene TRBV29-1; TCRdb names TRBD1, which stays unverified in the absence of DNA. The germline V gene encodes CDR1 SQVTM and CDR2 ANQGSEA. The CDR3 is 11 amino acids. CDR3 amino acids: CSAPSRETQYF.

The CDR3 loop is CASSPFLGQGAMGYTF. This rearrangement joins TRBV27 to TRBJ1-2; the D call from TCRdb, TRBD1, cannot be confirmed without DNA. The CDR3 has 16 amino acids. The germline CDR1 and CDR2 sequences are MNHEY and SMNVEV (reference sequence).

The rearrangement joins TRBV5-1 to TRBJ2-1; there is no DNA to check the TCRdb D call of TRBD2. The CDR3 runs 13 residues. The germline V gene has CDR1 SGHRS and CDR2 YFSETQ. The CDR3 here is CASTAVGGNEQFF.

The CDR3 here is CASSPGSNYGYTF. The chain combines TRBV5-6 with TRBJ1-2; TCRdb's D call of TRBD1 is untestable without DNA. The CDR3 extends over 13 amino acids. Germline CDR1 SGHDT, CDR2 YYEEEE.

The rearrangement uses TRBV18 and TRBJ2-5; the TCRdb D gene call, TRBD2, has no DNA to confirm it. Germline V gene lookup returns CDR1 KGHSH and CDR2 LQKENI. This CDR3 comprises 15 residues. The CDR3 protein is CASSPPLAGQETQYF.

CDR3 sequence: CASSVAPTSEKLFF. The chain employs TRBV9 and TRBJ1-4. This CDR3 region has 14 residues. The V gene's germline CDR1 is SGDLS and CDR2 YYNGEE.

The chain links TRBV6-1 to TRBJ2-1. The CDR3 consists of 13 residues. Germline-derived CDR1 and CDR2 are MNHNS and SASEGT. CDR3 amino acids: CASSETPDNEQFF.

CDR3: CASSLLGGGGEQYF. This rearrangement joins TRBV5-1 to TRBJ2-7; TCRdb designates TRBD1, a call that cannot be tested without DNA. Germline values: CDR1 SGHRS, CDR2 YFSETQ. The CDR3 covers 14 residues.

The chain carries TRBV5-1 and TRBJ1-6; TCRdb selects TRBD1, and the lack of DNA leaves this call unchecked. This CDR3 has 11 residues. CDR1 and CDR2 (germline): SGHRS, YFSETQ. CDR3 protein: CASSEGVSLHF.

The rearrangement joins TRBV20-1 to TRBJ2-5. Germline V gives CDR1 DFQATT, CDR2 SNEGSKA (reference sequence). The length of the CDR3 is 13 residues. This CDR3 is CSARATPQETQYF.

The genes are TRBV7-6 and TRBJ2-3. Germline lookup yields CDR1 SGHVS and CDR2 FNYEAQ. CDR3 length: 15 amino acids. The CDR3 here is CASSILAGGTDTQYF.

The chain joins TRBV11-3 to TRBJ2-1; TCRdb gives TRBD1 as the D gene, but with no DNA this cannot be confirmed. The CDR3 sequence is 16 residues long. Germline CDR1 is SGHNT and CDR2 is YENEEA. The CDR3 reads CASSSQGQGRNNEQFF.

CDR3 in amino acids: CASSQDLNEQFF. V and J are TRBV3-1 and TRBJ2-1. CDR3 length: 12 residues. Germline CDR1 is LGHDT and CDR2 is YNNKEL (reference sequence).

The V gene is TRBV19, the J gene TRBJ2-5; TCRdb selects TRBD2, and the lack of DNA leaves this call unchecked. The CDR3 totals 14 residues. Germline V gene lookup returns CDR1 LNHDA and CDR2 SQIVND (reference sequence). This CDR3 reads CASNMGGPRETQYF.

The V and J genes are TRBV10-3 and TRBJ1-2. From germline, CDR1 is ENHRY and CDR2 SYGVKD. The length of the CDR3 is 14 residues. The CDR3 here is CAISEDRANYGYTF.

The chain combines TRBV5-1 with TRBJ1-2; no DNA is available, so the TRBD1 call from TCRdb remains unchecked. Germline-derived CDR1 and CDR2 are SGHRS and YFSETQ. CDR3 length equals 13 residues. The CDR3 loop is CASSFEQGIDYTF. Full variable domain (outside the CDR3, taken from reference TRBV5-1 and TRBJ1-2): KAGVTQTPRYLIKTRGQQVTLSCSPISGHRSVSWYQQTPGQGLQFLFEYFSETQRNKGNFPGRFSGRQFSNSRSEMNVSTLELGDSALYLCASSFEQGIDYTFGSGTRLTVV.

The chain employs TRBV18 and TRBJ1-1. The V gene's germline CDR1 is KGHSH and CDR2 LQKENI. This CDR3 region has 14 residues. The CDR3 loop reads CASSPMQVNTEAFF.